Below are 14 T cell receptor beta chains sequenced from a single sample in a study of shared clonotypes between healthy human individuals. The data were produced by immunoSEQ multiplex PCR, yet TCRdb's version contains in-frame clones alone and is incomplete. Of more than 80,000 clones in the sample, roughly two thirds were seen once. Sequenced sample: memory CD8+ T cells sorted from blood. Noted subset: CD45RO+ cells pooled with CCR7-negative TemRA cells. The receptors were sampled from a man in his thirties or forties in good health.

This clone was detected only once. This chain joins TRBV11-2 and TRBJ2-1; D possibly corresponds to TRBD2 (5 bases). This CDR3 has 10 amino acids. V dropped 8 bases and J dropped 8 bases, with 7 bases sitting between them. In germline, CDR1 is SGHAT, CDR2 FQNNGV. The CDR3 is CASHGDEQFF. DNA for the CDR3: TGTGCCAGCCACGGGGATGAGCAGTTCTTC.

This clone was recorded a few times. The rearrangement uses TRBV25-1 and TRBJ1-2; D uncertain. V gave up 3 bases and J gave up 8 bases, with 10 bases separating them. This CDR3 spans 12 amino acids. Germline values: CDR1 MGHDK, CDR2 SYGVNS. In DNA form, the CDR3 reads TGTGCCAGCAGTGAGGGCCCCGTGGGCTACACCTTC. It is translated as CASSEGPVGYTF.

This sequence joins TRBV5-1 and TRBJ1-1; D is unresolved. CDR1 is SGHRS and CDR2 is YFSETQ in the germline V gene. V was shortened by 0 bases and J by 1 base, with 7 bases between the two germline ends. The CDR3 spans 14 residues. This CDR3 is CASSLAPPNTEAFF. DNA for the CDR3: TGCGCCAGCAGCTTGGCTCCTCCGAACACTGAAGCTTTCTTT.

The chain combines TRBV2 with TRBJ1-5; TRBD1 matches 7 bases. This CDR3 has 15 amino acids. In germline, CDR1 is SNHLY, CDR2 FYNNEI. Losses at the gene ends were 7 bases for V and 1 base for J; bases not matched to a gene: 7. In DNA form, the CDR3 reads TGTGCCAGCACCCTGACAGGGCTAAGCAATCAGCCCCAGCATTTT. Translated: CASTLTGLSNQPQHF.

V usage is TRBV28 and J usage is TRBJ2-2; D is perhaps TRBD1 or TRBD2 (5 bases each). The V end was cut by 9 bases, the J end by 2 bases, with 19 bases between. Germline assignment: CDR1 MDHEN and CDR2 SYDVKM. The CDR3 consists of 16 residues. CDR3 sequence (DNA): TGTGCCAGTAGGGGTCGTGAGGGGCTCAACACCGGGGAGCTGTTTTTT. Protein: CASRGREGLNTGELFF. Supplemented by reference TRBV28 and TRBJ2-2, the full variable domain reads DVKVTQSSRYLVKRTGEKVFLECVQDMDHENMFWYRQDPGLGLRLIYFSYDVKMKEKGDIPEGYSVSREKKERFSLILESASTNQTSMYLCASRGREGLNTGELFFGEGSRLTVL.

This clone was found once. This chain connects TRBV7-8 to TRBJ2-7; D is undetermined. CDR3 length equals 13 residues. V was shortened by 2 bases and J by 6 bases, with 11 bases between the two germline ends. CDR1 is SGHVS and CDR2 is FQNEAQ in the germline V gene. The CDR3 protein is CASSLSFGTEQYF. The CDR3 nucleotides are TGTGCCAGCAGCTTAAGTTTCGGAACCGAGCAGTACTTC.

Ten or more counts support this clone. The chain employs TRBV9 and TRBJ2-3; TRBD2 matches at 9 bases. CDR1 SGDLS and CDR2 YYNGEE come from the germline V gene. This CDR3 comprises 15 residues. V dropped 6 bases and J dropped 5; count of bases not matched to a gene: 10. CDR3 sequence reads: CASTSSGSGVDTQYF. For the CDR3, the DNA is TGTGCCAGCACTAGTAGCGGGAGTGGTGTAGATACGCAGTATTTT. Full variable domain (outside the CDR3, taken from reference TRBV9 and TRBJ2-3): DSGVTQTPKHLITATGQRVTLRCSPRSGDLSVYWYQQSLDQGLQFLIQYYNGEERAKGNILERFSAQQFPDLHSELNLSSLELGDSALYFCASTSSGSGVDTQYFGPGTRLTVL.

The chain has TRBV2 and TRBJ2-7; no clear D gene. The CDR3 runs 15 residues. V lost 5 bases, J lost 3 bases, and 17 bases lay in between. The germline V gene encodes CDR1 SNHLY and CDR2 FYNNEI. The DNA for the CDR3 is TGTGCCAGCAGTCAAAACAGAGAAGGGATCTACGAGCAGTACTTC. Residues: CASSQNREGIYEQYF.

As regards this clone: A far larger clone is off by one base, so a read error is likely. The chain combines TRBV6-6 with TRBJ1-1; no reliable D call. Germline values: CDR1 MNHNY, CDR2 SVGAGI (reference sequence). The CDR3 sequence is 13 residues long. The CDR3: CASSPQRNTEAFF. As DNA, the CDR3 is TGCGCCAGCAGCCCCCAACGGAACACTGAAGCTTTCTTT.

This chain joins TRBV6-1 and TRBJ2-1, with D unresolved. This CDR3 spans 16 amino acids. From germline, CDR1 is MNHNS and CDR2 SASEGT. Between the trimmed V and J ends, which lost 3 bases and 1 base, there was a span of 13 bases. The CDR3 bases are TGTGCCAGCAGTGAGGGTGTGGGCCGATCCTACAATGAGCAGTTCTTC. Its protein product is CASSEGVGRSYNEQFF.

The chain combines TRBV28 with TRBJ1-4; no definite D call. The CDR3 runs to 14 residues. V was trimmed by 10 bases and J by 3 bases, leaving 15 bases between them. Germline V gene data show CDR1 as MDHEN and CDR2 as SYDVKM. The CDR3 nucleotides read TGTGCCACCACTCCCAATCGTCCTAATGAAAAACTGTTTTTT. This encodes CATTPNRPNEKLFF.

This sequence joins TRBV12-5 and TRBJ2-1, with D unresolved. V lost 3 bases and J lost 4, with 4 bases in between. Germline loops: CDR1 LGHNT, CDR2 FRNRAP. There are 12 residues in the CDR3. This chain's CDR3 is CASGFGYNEQFF. The CDR3 DNA reads TGTGCTAGTGGTTTCGGGTACAATGAGCAGTTCTTC.

The sample holds many counts of this clone. CDR3 DNA: TGTGCCAGCAGCTCTACTACTAGCGGGAACTTCAATGAGCAGTTCTTC. Its protein product is CASSSTTSGNFNEQFF. The chain employs TRBV6-4 and TRBJ2-1, with 10 bases that match TRBD2. V was pared by 6 bases and J by 6 bases, with 11 bases of the junction left unmatched. The CDR3 contains 16 residues. Germline V gene lookup returns CDR1 MRHNA and CDR2 SNTAGT.

V and J are TRBV4-1 and TRBJ2-2, with D perhaps TRBD1 (6 bases). CDR1 is MGHRA, CDR2 YSYEKL, per germline. Trimming removed 4 bases from V and 2 bases from J, with 8 bases in between. The CDR3 contains 14 residues. The CDR3 DNA sequence: TGCGCCAGCAGCCTACAGGGTAACACCGGGGAGCTGTTTTTT. This translates into CASSLQGNTGELFF.